Listed here are 17 T cell receptor beta chains from one sample, sequenced in a study of OX40 agonist ivuxolimab in advanced cancers. Sequencing used immunoSEQ multiplex PCR; TCRdb keeps in-frame clones, though not all of them. The data show about 12,000 clones, 80% seen once. The sequenced sample was CD4+ or CD8+ T cells sorted from blood, obtained in a trial of the OX40 agonist ivuxolimab. These receptors all stem from an adult with an advanced solid tumor such as melanoma, head and neck, liver or kidney cancer.

This sequence joins TRBV5-4 and TRBJ1-1; D possibly corresponds to TRBD1 (5 bases). The V gene's germline CDR1 is SGHNT and CDR2 YYREEE (reference sequence). The CDR3 length is 17 residues. Trimming removed 4 bases from V and 4 bases from J, with 23 bases in between. The CDR3 bases are TGTGCCAGCAGCCCACACCCCGGGACCCGAACCTTCACTGAAGCTTTCTTT. Translating it yields CASSPHPGTRTFTEAFF.

The CDR3 sequence: CASRDTAGRYGYTF. Written as DNA, the CDR3 is TGTGCCAGCAGGGATACAGCGGGGAGGTATGGCTACACCTTC. This chain links TRBV7-9 with TRBJ1-2; D is uncertain. Germline CDR1 and CDR2: SEHNR and FQNEAQ (reference sequence). This CDR3 contains 14 residues. Deletions cut 6 bases from V and 5 bases from J, with 16 bases between.

The chain recombines TRBV29-1 with TRBJ1-2; D not resolved. Germline V gives CDR1 SQVTM, CDR2 ANQGSEA. Trimming removed 4 bases from V and 0 bases from J, with 9 bases in between. CDR3 length equals 13 residues. The CDR3 loop is CSVGTPANYGYTF. DNA for the CDR3: TGCAGCGTTGGGACGCCCGCTAACTATGGCTACACCTTC. Using reference TRBV29-1 and TRBJ1-2 for the parts outside the CDR3, the full variable domain is SAVISQKPSRDICQRGTSLTIQCQVDSQVTMMFWYRQQPGQSLTLIATANQGSEATYESGFVIDKFPISRPNLTFSTLTVSNMSPEDSSIYLCSVGTPANYGYTFGSGTRLTVV.

The chain employs TRBV4-3 and TRBJ2-1, with 7 bases fitting TRBD1. CDR3 length: 15 amino acids. V gave up 1 base and J gave up 8 bases; unmatched junction bases: 8. CDR1 LGHNA and CDR2 YSLEER come from the germline V gene. CDR3 loop: CASSQVNRGVDEQFF. Written as DNA, the CDR3 is TGCGCCAGCAGCCAAGTCAACAGGGGAGTAGATGAGCAGTTCTTC.

Of note for this clone: The sample has other DNA sequences that encode this CDR3 too. The V and J genes are TRBV6-5 and TRBJ2-7, with 9 nucleotides matching TRBD1. Trimming cost V 5 bases and J 2 bases; bases outside gene matches: 4. Per the germline V gene, CDR1 is MNHEY and CDR2 is SVGAGI. The CDR3 loop spans 14 amino acids. CDR3 residues: CASSPGQGAYEQYF. The CDR3 DNA sequence: TGTGCCAGCAGTCCGGGACAGGGAGCCTACGAGCAGTACTTC.

V is TRBV29-1 and J is TRBJ2-1; D perhaps matches TRBD2 (7 bases). CDR1 SQVTM and CDR2 ANQGSEA come from the germline V gene. This CDR3 is 16 amino acids long. The V end lost 2 bases, the J end lost 0 bases, and 14 bases lay between the germline ends. In nucleotides, the CDR3 is TGCAGCGTTGAATGGGGGGGGCACAGCTCCTACAATGAGCAGTTCTTC. Translating gives CSVEWGGHSSYNEQFF.

The chain carries TRBV25-1 and TRBJ2-5, with TRBD1 identical over 7 bases. Trimming cost V 6 bases and J 2 bases; bases outside gene matches: 9. The CDR3 length is 15 residues. CDR1 MGHDK and CDR2 SYGVNS come from the germline V gene. CDR3 region: CASRSPRQGQETQYF. In DNA, the CDR3 is TGTGCCAGCAGGTCCCCCAGACAGGGTCAAGAGACCCAGTACTTC. Using reference TRBV25-1 and TRBJ2-5 for the parts outside the CDR3, the full variable domain is EADIYQTPRYLVIGTGKKITLECSQTMGHDKMYWYQQDPGMELHLIHYSYGVNSTEKGDLSSESTVSRIRTEHFPLTLESARPSHTSQYLCASRSPRQGQETQYFGPGTRLLVL.

V gene TRBV28 combines with J gene TRBJ1-3; 12 bases are a match to TRBD1. This CDR3 has 24 residues. Unmatched junction bases numbered 26, after V lost 5 bases and J lost 0 bases. From germline, CDR1 is MDHEN and CDR2 SYDVKM. DNA of the CDR3: TGTGCCAGCAGTCTCCCCGGGACAGGGGGCCTCCGGGGAGCGGGATCCGACTCTGGAAACACCATATATTTT. Its protein product is CASSLPGTGGLRGAGSDSGNTIYF. The full variable domain, its missing parts supplied by reference TRBV28 and TRBJ1-3, is DVKVTQSSRYLVKRTGEKVFLECVQDMDHENMFWYRQDPGLGLRLIYFSYDVKMKEKGDIPEGYSVSREKKERFSLILESASTNQTSMYLCASSLPGTGGLRGAGSDSGNTIYFGEGSWLTVV.

The chain carries TRBV12-5 and TRBJ2-2, with 8 nucleotides matching TRBD1. This CDR3 is 17 amino acids long. Germline assignment: CDR1 LGHNT and CDR2 FRNRAP. Trimming took 6 bases from V and 0 from J; bases not matched to a gene: 9. The CDR3 DNA reads TGTGCTAGTGGCCTAGGGGCGACAGGGGCGAACACCGGGGAGCTGTTTTTT. Amino acids: CASGLGATGANTGELFF.

The chain has TRBV6-1 and TRBJ2-1; 7 bases agree with TRBD2. Germline V CDR1 and CDR2: MNHNS, SASEGT. V lost 3 bases, J lost 7 bases, and 9 bases stayed unmatched. The CDR3 has 15 residues. The CDR3 DNA follows: TGTGCCAGCAGTGAGCAAGCGGGGACCGGGAATGAGCAGTTCTTC. Translated: CASSEQAGTGNEQFF.

This sequence joins TRBV11-3 and TRBJ2-1; D gene unclear. V was shortened by 2 bases and J by 4 bases, with 15 bases between the two germline ends. This CDR3 has 16 amino acids. The germline gives CDR1 SGHNT, CDR2 YENEEA. This CDR3 is CASSLLAAPPYNEQFF. Written as DNA, the CDR3 is TGTGCCAGCAGCTTACTGGCAGCGCCTCCGTACAATGAGCAGTTCTTC.

The genes are TRBV6-5 and TRBJ1-2; D remains unclear. The CDR3 runs 14 residues. The germline V gene has CDR1 MNHEY and CDR2 SVGAGI. The V and J ends lost 6 bases and 7 bases respectively, with 18 bases between them. CDR3 DNA: TGTGCCAGCAGCCCCTTTGGGAGGGAGTTTGGCTACACCTTC. It encodes CASSPFGREFGYTF.

The chain carries TRBV7-9 and TRBJ2-7; perhaps TRBD2 as D (5 bases). V was shortened by 6 bases and J by 4 bases, with 13 bases between the two germline ends. This CDR3 contains 13 residues. Per the germline V gene, CDR1 is SEHNR and CDR2 is FQNEAQ (reference sequence). In DNA form, the CDR3 reads TGTGCCAGCAGTTGGTCGGAGGAGTACGAGCAGTACTTC. Translation: CASSWSEEYEQYF.

The chain couples TRBV2 to TRBJ2-7; D call uncertain. CDR3 size: 12 residues. V was pared by 6 bases and J by 2 bases, with 8 bases between. Looked up from germline, CDR1 is SNHLY and CDR2 is FYNNEI. Here the CDR3 reads CASSIGPYEQYF. The CDR3 region has the DNA TGTGCCAGCAGCATTGGGCCCTACGAGCAGTACTTC.

J is TRBJ1-4 and V is TRBV21-1. TRBV21-1 is designated a pseudogene. The CDR3 totals 13 residues. The CDR3 loop reads CASNPNHDEKLFF. The CDR3 coding sequence is TGTGCCAGCAACCCTAACCACGATGAAAAACTGTTTTTT.

The chain uses TRBV11-2 and TRBJ2-3; the D gene is possibly TRBD2 (5 bases). The V end was cut by 2 bases, the J end by 3 bases, with 12 bases between. The CDR3 covers 15 residues. CDR1 is SGHAT and CDR2 is FQNNGV in the germline V gene. The DNA for the CDR3 is TGTGCCAGCAGCTTACGAGGCGGGTCGACAGATACGCAGTATTTT. Translated: CASSLRGGSTDTQYF.

Only a few counts were recorded for this clone. V is TRBV7-2 and J is TRBJ1-1; D is unresolved. V lost 6 bases to trimming and J lost 1 base, with 9 bases between them. CDR1 is SGHTA, CDR2 FQGNSA, per germline. The CDR3 is 13 residues long. The DNA of the CDR3 is TGTGCCAGCAGAAGGGTGTGGAACACTGAAGCTTTCTTT. Translation: CASRRVWNTEAFF.